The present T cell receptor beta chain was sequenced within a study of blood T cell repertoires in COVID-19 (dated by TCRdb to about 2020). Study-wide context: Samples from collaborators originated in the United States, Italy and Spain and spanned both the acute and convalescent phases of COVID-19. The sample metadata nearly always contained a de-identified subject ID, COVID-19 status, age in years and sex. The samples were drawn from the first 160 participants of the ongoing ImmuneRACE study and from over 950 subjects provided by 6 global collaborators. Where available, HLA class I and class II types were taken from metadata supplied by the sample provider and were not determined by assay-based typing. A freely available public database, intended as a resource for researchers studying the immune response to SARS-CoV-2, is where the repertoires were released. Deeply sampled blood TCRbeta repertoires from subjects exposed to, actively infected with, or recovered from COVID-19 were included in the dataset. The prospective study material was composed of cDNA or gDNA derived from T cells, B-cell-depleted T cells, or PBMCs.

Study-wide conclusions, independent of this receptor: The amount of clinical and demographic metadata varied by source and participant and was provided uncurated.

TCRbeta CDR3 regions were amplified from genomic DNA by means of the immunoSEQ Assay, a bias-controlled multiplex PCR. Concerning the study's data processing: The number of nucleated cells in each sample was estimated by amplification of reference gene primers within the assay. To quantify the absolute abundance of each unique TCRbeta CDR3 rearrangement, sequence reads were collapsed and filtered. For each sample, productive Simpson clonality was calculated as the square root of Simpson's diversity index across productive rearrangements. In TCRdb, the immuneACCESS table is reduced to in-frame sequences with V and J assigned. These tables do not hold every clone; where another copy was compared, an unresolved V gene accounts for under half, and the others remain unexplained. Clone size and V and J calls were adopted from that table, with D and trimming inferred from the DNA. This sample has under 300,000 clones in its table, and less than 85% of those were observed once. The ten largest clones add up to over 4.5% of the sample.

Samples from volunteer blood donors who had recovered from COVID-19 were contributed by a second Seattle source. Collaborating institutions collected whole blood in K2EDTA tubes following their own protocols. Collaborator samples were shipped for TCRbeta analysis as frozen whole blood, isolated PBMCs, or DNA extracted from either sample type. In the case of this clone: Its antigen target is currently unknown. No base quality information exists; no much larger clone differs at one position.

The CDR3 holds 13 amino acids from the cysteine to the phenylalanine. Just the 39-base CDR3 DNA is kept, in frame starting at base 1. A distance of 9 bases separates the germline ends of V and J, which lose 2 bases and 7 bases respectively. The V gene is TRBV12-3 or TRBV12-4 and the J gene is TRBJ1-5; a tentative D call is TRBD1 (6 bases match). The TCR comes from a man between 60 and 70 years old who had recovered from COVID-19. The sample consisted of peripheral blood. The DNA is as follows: TGTGCCAGCAGTTTAACAGGGATACAGCCCCAGCATTTT. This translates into CASSLTGIQPQHF.